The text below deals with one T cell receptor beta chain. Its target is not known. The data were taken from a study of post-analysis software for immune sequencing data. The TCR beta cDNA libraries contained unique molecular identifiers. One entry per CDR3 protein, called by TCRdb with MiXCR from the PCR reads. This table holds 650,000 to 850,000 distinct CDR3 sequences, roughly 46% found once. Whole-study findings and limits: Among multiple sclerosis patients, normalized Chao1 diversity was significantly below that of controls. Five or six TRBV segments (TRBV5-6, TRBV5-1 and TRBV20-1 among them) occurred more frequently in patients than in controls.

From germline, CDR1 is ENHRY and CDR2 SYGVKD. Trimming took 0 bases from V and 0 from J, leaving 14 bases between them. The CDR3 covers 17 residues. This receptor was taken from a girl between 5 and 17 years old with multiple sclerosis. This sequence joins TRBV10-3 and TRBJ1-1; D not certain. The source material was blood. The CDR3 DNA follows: TGTGCCATCAGTGAGTCTCGAGGGATGGGAATGAACACTGAAGCTTTCTTT. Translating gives CAISESRGMGMNTEAFF.